Presented here are 23 T cell receptor beta chains from one specimen sequenced in a study of circulating and synovial CD4+ cells in juvenile arthritis. Repertoires were generated with immunoSEQ multiplex PCR, while TCRdb's copy carries only in-frame clones and drops some. The sample records 2,500 to 3,000 clones, more than 70% being singletons. The sequenced material came from HLA-DR+ CD4+ T cells from blood. Subset given: circulating pathogenic-like lymphocytes, sorted as HLA-DR+CD14-CD3+CD4+CD25low/- blood T cells. These receptors all stem from a human donor with juvenile idiopathic arthritis.

This sequence joins TRBV15 and TRBJ1-1, with TRBD1 as a possible D gene (6 bases). The germline gives CDR1 LNHNV, CDR2 YYDKDF (reference sequence). This CDR3 is built from 14 residues. V was pared by 1 base and J by 8 bases, with 14 bases between. CDR3 residues: CATSRGTASGEAFF. The DNA for the CDR3 is TGTGCCACCAGCAGAGGGACAGCGTCAGGAGAAGCTTTCTTT.

In this sample, this clone turned up a few times. The CDR3 region is CASAPDGTGGRTGELFF. Written as DNA, the CDR3 is TGTGCCAGCGCGCCGGATGGGACAGGGGGGAGGACCGGGGAGCTGTTTTTT. V gene TRBV25-1 combines with J gene TRBJ2-2; TRBD1 matches 11 bases. Germline-derived CDR1 and CDR2 are MGHDK and SYGVNS. The V gene end was trimmed by 8 bases and the J gene end by 5 bases; junction bases not matched to a gene: 13. This CDR3 is 17 amino acids long.

This clone has a single count. The gene calls are TRBV6-1 and TRBJ2-7, with TRBD1 identical over 10 bases. CDR1 is MNHNS and CDR2 is SASEGT in the germline V gene. After removal of 6 bases from V and 0 bases from J, the junction contained 2 bases not matched to a gene. CDR3 length: 14 residues. CDR3 protein: CASRGQGISYEQYF. In DNA form, the CDR3 reads TGTGCCAGCAGGGGACAGGGGATCTCCTACGAGCAGTACTTC.

The chain employs TRBV12-5 and TRBJ1-1; D perhaps matches TRBD1 (6 bases). V was trimmed by 2 bases and J by 7 bases, leaving 11 bases between them. CDR3 size: 13 residues. Germline assignment: CDR1 LGHNT and CDR2 FRNRAP. CDR3 residues: CASGLQQGYEAFF. CDR3 DNA sequence: TGTGCTAGTGGTTTGCAACAGGGATATGAAGCTTTCTTT.

The V call is TRBV6-5, the J call TRBJ2-7; 7 bases are a match to TRBD1. The J segment lost 2 bases and the V segment lost 8 bases, leaving 12 bases of the junction unmatched. The CDR3 totals 15 residues. Germline assignment: CDR1 MNHEY and CDR2 SVGAGI. The CDR3 DNA sequence: TGTGCCAGCCGAGGCCCTCGGACAGGTACCTACGAGCAGTACTTC. Its protein product is CASRGPRTGTYEQYF.

The chain combines TRBV1 with TRBJ2-7; the D call in the table, TRBD2, was not verified against the DNA. TRBV1 is deemed a pseudogene. The CDR3 length is 15 residues. The CDR3 protein is CTSSQEDSGRYEQYF. The CDR3 nucleotides read TGCACCAGCAGCCAAGAAGATAGCGGGAGGTACGAGCAGTACTTC.

Here the CDR3 DNA reads TGTGCCAGCAGGTATACAGGCACCTACGAGCAGTACTTC. Translation gives CASRYTGTYEQYF. The chain has TRBV6-5 and TRBJ2-7; tentative D call: TRBD1 (5 bases). With 6 bases removed from V and 2 bases from J, the gap between germline ends came to 11 bases. In germline, CDR1 is MNHEY, CDR2 SVGAGI. The CDR3 has 13 residues.

This clone was found a few times. V gene TRBV5-1 combines with J gene TRBJ2-1; D may be TRBD2 (5 bases). Germline V gives CDR1 SGHRS, CDR2 YFSETQ. The CDR3 has 16 residues. V was trimmed by 5 bases and J by 8 bases, leaving 23 bases between them. The CDR3 region has the DNA TGCGCCAGCAGGGGCGGCCTGGCGGACTTCCCGGATGAGCAGTTCTTC. Translated: CASRGGLADFPDEQFF.

V gene TRBV9 combines with J gene TRBJ2-3; D gene ambiguous. The germline gives CDR1 SGDLS, CDR2 YYNGEE. Trimming stripped 0 bases from V and 5 bases from J, with 10 bases between. The CDR3 extends over 14 amino acids. In nucleotides, the CDR3 is TGTGCCAGCAGCGTAGGCCCGGGTCAAGATACGCAGTATTTT. Amino acid sequence: CASSVGPGQDTQYF.

This clone was counted between two and nine times. CDR3 bases: TGTGCCAGCCTTATCGCGGGACTAGGGACCAACAGTGAGCAGTTCTTC. Translation: CASLIAGLGTNSEQFF. The genes are TRBV7-9 and TRBJ2-1; 8 bases line up with TRBD2. CDR1 SEHNR and CDR2 FQNEAQ come from the germline V gene (reference sequence). This CDR3 region has 16 residues. With V trimmed by 8 bases and J by 9 bases, 18 bases remained unmatched.

The chain uses TRBV11-2 and TRBJ2-5, with a weak D call TRBD2 (7 bases). Deletions cut 3 bases from V and 0 bases from J, with 11 bases between. The CDR3 spans 15 residues. Germline V gives CDR1 SGHAT, CDR2 FQNNGV. In DNA, the CDR3 is TGTGCCAGCAGCTTCGGGGGGCAGTACCAAGAGACCCAGTACTTC. Amino acids: CASSFGGQYQETQYF.

V and J are TRBV28 and TRBJ1-1; no reliable D call. Trimming shortened V by 5 bases and J by 0 bases, and 4 bases separated the two germline ends. This CDR3 is built from 12 residues. Germline loops: CDR1 MDHEN, CDR2 SYDVKM. The CDR3 sequence: CASSLLNTEAFF. The CDR3 region has the DNA TGTGCCAGCAGTCTCCTGAACACTGAAGCTTTCTTT.

This sequence joins TRBV2 and TRBJ1-5; D may be TRBD1 (5 bases). The CDR3 covers 15 residues. V gave up 5 bases and J gave up 6 bases, with 17 bases separating them. CDR1 and CDR2 from the germline V gene are SNHLY and FYNNEI. CDR3 bases: TGTGCCAGCAGTTCATTCAGGGAAAAGGGTCAGCCCCAGCATTTT. Translated, it gives CASSSFREKGQPQHF.

This sequence joins TRBV30 and TRBJ2-1, with D maybe TRBD2 (7 bases). Germline lookup yields CDR1 GTSNPN and CDR2 SVGIG (reference sequence). V lost 8 bases, J lost 3 bases, and 17 bases lay in between. The CDR3 runs to 14 residues. CDR3 amino acids: CAGVKGGGYNEQFF. CDR3 nucleotides: TGTGCCGGGGTCAAGGGAGGGGGCTACAATGAGCAGTTCTTC.

As regards this clone: The sample holds other DNA sequences that translate to the same CDR3. J is TRBJ2-4 and V is TRBV5-4, with D perhaps TRBD2 (5 bases). The V gene's germline CDR1 is SGHNT and CDR2 YYREEE (reference sequence). With 2 bases removed from V and 4 bases from J, the gap between germline ends came to 16 bases. The CDR3 covers 16 residues. CDR3 protein: CASSFEAGAAKNIQYF. The CDR3 nucleotides read TGTGCCAGCAGCTTCGAGGCGGGTGCGGCTAAAAACATTCAGTACTTC.

V is TRBV9 and J is TRBJ1-5, with TRBD1 matching 9 bases. The CDR3 loop spans 16 amino acids. With V trimmed by 0 bases and J by 5 bases, 6 bases remained unmatched. CDR1 and CDR2 from the germline V gene are SGDLS and YYNGEE. Here the CDR3 DNA reads TGTGCCAGCAGCGTAGTAAGTTGGGACAGGGATCAGCCCCAGCATTTT. Protein: CASSVVSWDRDQPQHF.

This clone was recorded once. The chain recombines TRBV11-3 with TRBJ2-3; TRBD2 matches at 7 bases. Germline trimming cut 4 bases from V and 6 bases from J; bases unmatched to any gene: 22. This CDR3 spans 19 amino acids. Germline V gene data show CDR1 as SGHNT and CDR2 as YENEEA. In DNA form, the CDR3 reads TGTGCCAGCAGCTCCCTTCCCCCCAGGACTAGGCCCAGGAGCGATACGCAGTATTTT. It yields the protein CASSSLPPRTRPRSDTQYF.

V and J are TRBV6-6 and TRBJ2-2, with D possibly matching TRBD2 (6 bases). Trimming pared 8 bases from V and 0 bases from J, leaving 7 bases between. CDR1 MNHNY and CDR2 SVGAGI come from the germline V gene (reference sequence). The CDR3 covers 13 residues. In DNA form, the CDR3 reads TGTGCCAGCCGCGGGGCGAACACCGGGGAGCTGTTTTTT. Encoded protein: CASRGANTGELFF.

The rearrangement links TRBV4-1 to TRBJ2-7; unclear D gene. The germline gives CDR1 MGHRA, CDR2 YSYEKL. CDR3 length: 11 amino acids. V lost 2 bases and J 7 bases, leaving 6 bases between the germline ends. The CDR3 region is CASSQYTEQYF. Here the CDR3 DNA reads TGCGCCAGCAGCCAATACACGGAGCAGTACTTC.

The chain joins TRBV19 to TRBJ1-5, with a possible D match to TRBD1 (6 bases). Trimming took 6 bases from V and 1 from J, leaving 13 bases between them. Germline CDR1 is LNHDA and CDR2 is SQIVND (reference sequence). This CDR3 is built from 15 residues. CDR3 protein: CASRLQGISNQPQHF. CDR3 in DNA: TGTGCCAGTAGATTACAGGGTATAAGCAATCAGCCCCAGCATTTT.

The chain combines TRBV18 with TRBJ2-1; TRBD2 matches at 8 bases. This CDR3 has 13 amino acids. V shed 3 bases, J shed 6 bases, and the junction held 1 base outside the gene matches. Germline CDR1 and CDR2: KGHSH and LQKENI. The CDR3 coding sequence is TGTGCCAGCTCACCGGCGGGGGGCAATGAGCAGTTCTTC. This translates into CASSPAGGNEQFF.

This clone was counted once. The chain is built from TRBV1 and TRBJ2-3; the table's D call, TRBD2, was not checked against the DNA. TRBV1 is assigned pseudogene status. The CDR3 has 15 amino acids. The CDR3 DNA reads as TGCACAAGCCTCCCGGGAGACGGGGGCACAGATACGCAGTATTTT. Amino acid sequence: CTSLPGDGGTDTQYF.

V gene TRBV30 combines with J gene TRBJ2-7, with 7 bases fitting TRBD1. Per the germline V gene, CDR1 is GTSNPN and CDR2 is SVGIG (reference sequence). This CDR3 is built from 13 residues. The junction had 6 bases not matched to a gene; V was cut back by 5 bases and J by 2 bases. The CDR3: CAWVRDRPYEQYF. In DNA form, the CDR3 reads TGTGCCTGGGTACGGGACAGACCCTACGAGCAGTACTTC.